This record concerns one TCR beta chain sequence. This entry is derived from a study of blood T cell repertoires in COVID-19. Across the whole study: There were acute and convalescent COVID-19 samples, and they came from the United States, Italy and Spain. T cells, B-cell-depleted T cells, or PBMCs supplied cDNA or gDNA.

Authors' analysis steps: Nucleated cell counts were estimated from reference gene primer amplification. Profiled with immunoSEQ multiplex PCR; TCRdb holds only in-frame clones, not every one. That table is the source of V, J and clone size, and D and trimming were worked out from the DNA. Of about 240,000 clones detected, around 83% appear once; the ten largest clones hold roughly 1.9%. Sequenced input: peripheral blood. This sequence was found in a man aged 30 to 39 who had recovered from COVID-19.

Written as DNA, the CDR3 is TGTGCCAGCAGCTTAGATCTAGAGGGTGAGCAGTTCTTC. Protein product: CASSLDLEGEQFF. The chain has TRBV11-2 and TRBJ2-1; tentative D call: TRBD2 (5 bases). This CDR3 has 13 amino acids. V lost 0 bases, J lost 9 bases, and 9 bases lay in between. Looked up from germline, CDR1 is SGHAT and CDR2 is FQNNGV. The whole variable domain, remainder taken from reference TRBV11-2 and TRBJ2-1, is EAGVAQSPRYKIIEKRQSVAFWCNPISGHATLYWYQQILGQGPKLLIQFQNNGVVDDSQLPKDRFSAERLKGVDSTLKIQPAKLEDSAVYLCASSLDLEGEQFFGPGTRLTVL.